Listed below are T cell receptor beta chains from one sample, sequenced in a study of T cell repertoires in cytomegalovirus infection. Using its own MiXCR run on the reads, TCRdb lists one record per CDR3 protein. Of around 800,000 distinct CDR3 sequences in the sample, approximately 29% were seen once. Antigen specificity for these receptors is unknown. The sample in question was cultured CD8+ T cells from PBMCs, obtained from culture after CMV antigen stimulation. All receptors derive from a human donor in good health (CMV status not recorded). Some clones in this sample may be carry-over from other donors' samples. Each CDR3 is given with its conserved first and last residue. D genes are given only for firm matches. Only some rows state a clone size, as once, few, many or a class for expanded clones.

d_call j_call v_call clone_size cdr3_nt cdr3_aa
TRBD2 TRBJ2-3 TRBV4-1 few TGCGCCAGCAGCCAATCCCGGACTAGCGGGGCCTCAGATACGCAGTATTTT CASSQSRTSGASDTQYF
TRBD1 TRBJ2-6 TRBV7-6 many TGTGCCAGCAGCGCCCGGGACAGGAGAAACGTCCTGACTTTC CASSARDRRNVLTF
. TRBJ2-1 TRBV14 few TGTGCCAGCAGCCAAAGGGTCTACAATGAGCAGTTCTTC CASSQRVYNEQFF
. TRBJ2-7 TRBV7-9 . TGTGCCAGCAGCTCCCGGGACGCCAGCCTGGCGGGCTACGAGCAGTACTTC CASSSRDASLAGYEQYF
TRBD2 TRBJ2-2 TRBV9 . TGTGCCAGCAGCGTAGCGGGGGGGCTAGTCGGGGAGCTGTTTTTT CASSVAGGLVGELFF
. TRBJ2-1 TRBV20-1 . TGCAGTGCTAGCACCCCGCATCAGGGATCCTACAATGAGCAGTTCTTC CSASTPHQGSYNEQFF
. TRBJ1-1 TRBV11-2 many TGTGCCAGCAGCTTAGTACAGGAAGCTTTCTTT CASSLVQEAFF
. TRBJ2-7 TRBV12-3/TRBV12-4 few TGTGCCAGCAGCCAGTGGGACGAGCAGTACTTC CASSQWDEQYF
TRBD1 TRBJ1-2 TRBV5-1 . TGCGCCAGCAGCTTGACCCACCCGACAGGGACCTATGGCTACACCTTC CASSLTHPTGTYGYTF
. TRBJ2-1 TRBV4-3 few TGCGCCAGCAGCCAAGGGACATCAATCCGGGGTGAGCAGTTCTTC CASSQGTSIRGEQFF
. TRBJ1-6 TRBV28 few TGTGCCAGCAGACTCGGGACCGAGGGTTCACCCCTCCACTTT CASRLGTEGSPLHF
. TRBJ1-4 TRBV10-3 few TGTGCCATCAGTGAGAACCCGACAACTAATGAAAAACTGTTTTTT CAISENPTTNEKLFF
. TRBJ1-5 TRBV20-1 once TGCAGTGCTAGAGATGACGGGGGGGCCCGCCAGCCCCAGCATTTT CSARDDGGARQPQHF
TRBD1 TRBJ1-6 TRBV9 . TGTGCCAGCAGCTACAGGGGGCTCGATTCACCCCTCCACTTT CASSYRGLDSPLHF
. TRBJ2-1 TRBV7-8 many TGTGCCAGCAGCTTACAAAGGGCGACCCAGGTAGTGCCTACTATTTTCAATGAGCAGTTCTTC CASSLQRATQVVPTIFNEQFF
. TRBJ2-7 TRBV11-2 . TGTGCCAACAGCCCCCGGACGGGCAACGAGCAGTACTTC CANSPRTGNEQYF
. TRBJ1-1 TRBV7-9 many TGTGCCAGCAGCTCGATACCGAACACTGAAGCTTTCTTT CASSSIPNTEAFF
. TRBJ1-5 TRBV12-3/TRBV12-4 many TGTGCCAGCAGCTTAAAGGGACCTATCCAGCCCCAGCATTTT CASSLKGPIQPQHF
. TRBJ2-1 TRBV7-8 few TGTGCCAGCAGCTTAGCGACTTCCACAGTAGTTCTCCTCAATGAGCAGTTCTTC CASSLATSTVVLLNEQFF
TRBD1 TRBJ1-5 TRBV7-2 few TGTGCCAGCAGCGACGGGACAGGGGAGGGTCAGCCCCAGCATTTT CASSDGTGEGQPQHF
. TRBJ1-2 TRBV7-2 many TGTGCCAGCAGCTTAGCGAGGGCAGGGGATGGCTACACCTTC CASSLARAGDGYTF
. TRBJ2-3 TRBV4-3 few TGCGCCAGCAGCCCGCGACGGCCTGGGGCAGATACGCAGTATTTT CASSPRRPGADTQYF
TRBD1 TRBJ2-2 TRBV7-2 . TGTGCCAGCAGCTTTTCCCGGGACAGGGGGCGTTCCGGGGAGCTGTTTTTT CASSFSRDRGRSGELFF
. TRBJ2-1 TRBV7-8 . TGTGCCAGCAGCTTAGCGGCACATTCCTACAATGAGCAGTTCTTC CASSLAAHSYNEQFF
. TRBJ1-2 TRBV12-3/TRBV12-4 few TGTGCCAGCAGTTCCTCGAGGGGCGCCTATGGCTACACCTTC CASSSSRGAYGYTF
. TRBJ1-1 TRBV7-9 few TGTGCCAGCAGCTCACTACAGGTGGGGACTGAAGCTTTCTTT CASSSLQVGTEAFF
TRBD2 TRBJ2-1 TRBV7-6 . TGTGCCAGCAGAACTAGCGGGGGCCATCATGAGCAGTTCTTC CASRTSGGHHEQFF
. TRBJ1-5 TRBV7-8 many TGTGCCAGCAGCTTAAGTGGGGACACTTATAGCAATCAGCCCCAGCATTTT CASSLSGDTYSNQPQHF
. TRBJ1-2 TRBV4-1 few TGCGCCAGCAGCCAAGGAGGCTTCGCCTATGGCTACACCTTC CASSQGGFAYGYTF
TRBD1 TRBJ1-1 TRBV25-1 . TGTGCCAGCAGTCCCGTGACAGGGATGAACACTGAAGCTTTCTTT CASSPVTGMNTEAFF
. TRBJ1-5 TRBV12-3/TRBV12-4 . TGTGCCAGCAGTCCCGGGACACGAAAACGTCAGCCCCAGCATTTT CASSPGTRKRQPQHF
TRBD1 TRBJ2-3 TRBV11-2 . TGTGCCAGCAGCTTAGGGCGACAGGGGGCTGATACGCAGTATTTT CASSLGRQGADTQYF
. TRBJ1-2 TRBV6-5 . TGTGCCAGCAGTTACGGGGATCTGAATGGCTACACCTTC CASSYGDLNGYTF
TRBD2 TRBJ2-1 TRBV27 . TGTGCCAGCAGTCCAGGACTAGCGGGGAGTGAGCAGTTCTTC CASSPGLAGSEQFF
. TRBJ2-7 TRBV5-6 few TGTGCCAGCAGAACTAAGGGTGAGAACTACGAGCAGTACTTC CASRTKGENYEQYF
TRBD1 TRBJ1-1 TRBV6-6 . TGTGCCAGCAAAGACAGGGAGAACACTGAAGCTTTCTTT CASKDRENTEAFF
TRBD2 TRBJ2-1 TRBV6-6 . TGTGCCAGCAGTTATCCTCTAGCGGGGGCCGACAATGAGCAGTTCTTC CASSYPLAGADNEQFF
TRBD2 TRBJ2-5 TRBV7-2 many TGTGCCAGCAGCCCCAGACTAGCGGGGGTGGGGACCCAGTACTTC CASSPRLAGVGTQYF
. TRBJ1-2 TRBV7-8 many TGTGCCAGCAGCCCAATCGGCGGGGGCCCTTACTATGGCTACACCTTC CASSPIGGGPYYGYTF
. TRBJ1-4 TRBV2 few TGTGCCAGCAGTGAAGCGCGAGGGAAACGAGAAAAACTGTTTTTT CASSEARGKREKLFF
. TRBJ1-2 TRBV3-1 . TGTGCCAGCAGCCAAGGGAGGGGCCAGAACTATGGCTACACCTTC CASSQGRGQNYGYTF
TRBD2 TRBJ2-5 TRBV5-5 . TGTGCCAGCAGCCTTAGCGGGTGGGAGACCCAGTACTTC CASSLSGWETQYF
TRBD1 TRBJ1-3 TRBV6-6 few TGTGCCAGCAGCCCGGGACAGGGGGCGTTAAACACCATATATTTT CASSPGQGALNTIYF
. TRBJ1-1 TRBV7-9 . TGTGCCAGCAGCGTCTTGTCTAAAGCTTTCTTT CASSVLSKAFF
TRBD2 TRBJ2-2 TRBV5-1 few TGCGCCAGCGGTAGCGGGGTGAACACCGGGGAGCTGTTTTTT CASGSGVNTGELFF
TRBD1 TRBJ1-1 TRBV19 . TGTGCCAGTATCTCCGACAGGGGGTTCACTGAAGCTTTCTTT CASISDRGFTEAFF
. TRBJ2-2 TRBV7-6 few TGTGCCAGCAGCTTAGCGAAGCGTACGAACACCGGGGAGCTGTTTTTT CASSLAKRTNTGELFF
TRBD2 TRBJ2-5 TRBV28 . TGTGCCAGCAGTTTAAGGCGGGGGTACCATCAAGAGACCCAGTACTTC CASSLRRGYHQETQYF
. TRBJ2-1 TRBV11-1 . TGTGCCAGCAGCTTCGCCCTCATGAACGACTACAATGAGCAGTTCTTC CASSFALMNDYNEQFF
. TRBJ1-2 TRBV6-2/TRBV6-3 . TGTGCCAGCAGTTCCATGGACAGAATTAACTATGGCTGCACCTTC CASSSMDRINYGCTF